Shown below are 19 T cell receptor beta chains from a single sample sequenced in a study of T cells in localized non-small cell lung cancer. The repertoire was sequenced with immunoSEQ multiplex PCR; TCRdb's copy has only in-frame clones and lacks some. The data show around 15,000 clones, with around 85% seen just once and approximately 4% held by the top ten. Sequenced material: peripheral blood, taken before any cancer treatment. The receptor source for this set is a woman aged 40-69 years with stage I lung adenocarcinoma.

The chain has TRBV5-6 and TRBJ1-1, with D maybe TRBD1 (5 bases). Germline CDR1 reads SGHDT; CDR2 reads YYEEEE. The CDR3 extends over 13 amino acids. V lost 3 bases and J 5 bases, leaving 11 bases between the germline ends. The CDR3 DNA reads as TGTGCCAGCAGCTGGAGGGGTCCGACTGAAGCTTTCTTT. Encoded protein: CASSWRGPTEAFF.

This chain joins TRBV5-6 and TRBJ1-6; 7 nucleotides match TRBD1. The CDR3 is 14 amino acids. Trimming took 4 bases from V and 10 from J; bases not matched to a gene: 8. Germline V gene lookup returns CDR1 SGHDT and CDR2 YYEEEE. The chain's CDR3 is CASSTNRGRSPLHF. In nucleotides, the CDR3 is TGTGCCAGCAGCACCAACAGGGGTAGATCACCCCTCCACTTT.

This chain joins TRBV4-2 and TRBJ2-2, with TRBD2 matching over 13 bases. V trimming: 4 bases; J trimming: 5 bases; junction bases outside the gene matches: 16. This CDR3 region has 20 residues. Germline CDR1 is LGHNA and CDR2 is YNFKEQ. In DNA, the CDR3 is TGTGCCAGCAGCCGACCGACCGGGACTAGCGGGGCCTCGGGGACCGGGGAGCTGTTTTTT. Its protein product is CASSRPTGTSGASGTGELFF.

This clone is a singleton in its sample. A junction end diverges from the germline sequence, so it may reflect a read error. This rearrangement joins TRBV7-7 to TRBJ2-2; tentative D call: TRBD1 (5 bases). Germline V lookup: CDR1 SSHAT, CDR2 FNYEAQ (reference sequence). This CDR3 is built from 15 residues. In nucleotides, the CDR3 is TGTGCTAGCAGCCTAGGGGCAGGGCTCACCGGGGAGCTGTTTTTT. Its protein is CASSLGAGLTGELFF.

The chain joins TRBV14 to TRBJ1-2, with D uncertain. This CDR3 spans 13 amino acids. From germline, CDR1 is SGHDN and CDR2 FVKESK. V lost 4 bases, J lost 2 bases, and 8 bases lay in between. CDR3 nucleotides: TGTGCCAGCAGCCCGTCCCTAAACTATGGCTACACCTTC. This gives the protein CASSPSLNYGYTF. Supplemented by reference TRBV14 and TRBJ1-2, the full variable domain reads EAGVTQFPSHSVIEKGQTVTLRCDPISGHDNLYWYRRVMGKEIKFLLHFVKESKQDESGMPNNRFLAERTGGTYSTLKVQPAELEDSGVYFCASSPSLNYGYTFGSGTRLTVV.

The V and J genes are TRBV23-1 and TRBJ2-4; 12 bases match TRBD1. TRBV23-1 is assigned to the ORF class and has an uncertain function. There are 17 residues in the CDR3. V shed 3 bases and J 2 bases; nucleotides not matched to a gene: 5. CDR3 sequence (DNA): TGCGCCAGCAGTCAGTGGGGGACAGGGGGCCCCAAAAACATTCAGTACTTC. It yields the protein CASSQWGTGGPKNIQYF.

The chain employs TRBV12-5 and TRBJ1-1; TRBD1 matches 7 bases. This CDR3 spans 17 amino acids. Germline V gene sequence: CDR1 LGHNT, CDR2 FRNRAP. V lost 7 bases, J lost 3 bases, and 17 bases stayed unmatched. The CDR3 nucleotides are TGTGCTAGTGCCTACCTTGACAGGGCGGAAGAGGACACTGAAGCTTTCTTT. Protein product: CASAYLDRAEEDTEAFF.

The CDR3 DNA is TGCAGCGTTTATCCAGGGGAAGAGACCCAGTACTTC. Translating it yields CSVYPGEETQYF. The chain employs TRBV29-1 and TRBJ2-5; possibly TRBD1 for D (6 bases). The CDR3 has 12 residues. Between the trimmed V and J ends, which lost 5 bases and 3 bases, there was a span of 10 bases. CDR1 is SQVTM and CDR2 is ANQGSEA in the germline V gene.

This rearrangement joins TRBV5-1 to TRBJ1-1; D might be TRBD1 (6 bases). This CDR3 has 15 amino acids. Germline V gene sequence: CDR1 SGHRS, CDR2 YFSETQ. Trimming left V 1 base short and J 1 base short, with 11 bases between. The CDR3 reads CASSLQGTGNTEAFF. The CDR3 region has the DNA TGCGCCAGCAGCTTGCAGGGGACTGGGAACACTGAAGCTTTCTTT.

This clone has only a few counts. The V and J genes are TRBV6-5 and TRBJ1-3; tentative D call: TRBD1 (6 bases). CDR3 length: 14 residues. The germline CDR1 and CDR2 sequences are MNHEY and SVGAGI. The V end lost 5 bases, the J end lost 1 base, and 9 bases lay between the germline ends. The CDR3 DNA reads as TGTGCCAGCAGTCGGGACAAGTCTGGAAACACCATATATTTT. Encoded protein: CASSRDKSGNTIYF.

The chain links TRBV18 to TRBJ1-4, with a weak D call TRBD1 (5 bases). The V end was cut by 0 bases, the J end by 8 bases, with 19 bases between. The CDR3 runs to 17 residues. Germline lookup yields CDR1 KGHSH and CDR2 LQKENI. The CDR3 loop reads CASSPPGFGQGEEKLFF. In DNA form, the CDR3 reads TGTGCCAGCTCACCACCGGGTTTCGGGCAGGGTGAGGAAAAACTGTTTTTT.

J is TRBJ1-1 and V is TRBV7-9; D is possibly TRBD1 (5 bases). Germline CDR1 and CDR2: SEHNR and FQNEAQ (reference sequence). The CDR3 extends over 15 amino acids. The V and J ends lost 5 bases and 3 bases respectively, with 16 bases between them. CDR3 loop: CASSEGRGGYTEAFF. For the CDR3, the DNA is TGTGCCAGCAGCGAGGGACGGGGAGGATACACTGAAGCTTTCTTT.

The chain links TRBV7-6 to TRBJ1-3; D call uncertain. V was clipped by 1 base and J by 0 bases, with 7 bases between them. CDR1 SGHVS and CDR2 FNYEAQ come from the germline V gene. This CDR3 region has 15 residues. CDR3 coding DNA: TGTGCCAGCAGCTTAGGCCCAAGCTCTGGAAACACCATATATTTT. Amino acids: CASSLGPSSGNTIYF.

V usage is TRBV29-1 and J usage is TRBJ2-5; 7 nucleotides match TRBD2. This CDR3 spans 13 amino acids. J lost 4 bases, V lost 0 bases, and 2 bases had no gene match. CDR1 SQVTM and CDR2 ANQGSEA come from the germline V gene. The CDR3 here is CSVEEGLVETQYF. CDR3 bases: TGCAGCGTTGAAGAAGGACTAGTAGAGACCCAGTACTTC.

The rearrangement uses TRBV7-2 and TRBJ2-5, with TRBD2 identical over 9 bases. Germline V gene sequence: CDR1 SGHTA, CDR2 FQGNSA. J lost 5 bases, V lost 1 base, and 11 bases had no gene match. This CDR3 is built from 17 residues. The CDR3 here is CASSLGLGGGALETQYF. The CDR3 nucleotides read TGTGCCAGCAGCTTAGGTCTTGGCGGGGGGGCCCTGGAGACCCAGTACTTC.

This clone occurred once. This chain joins TRBV28 and TRBJ2-7, with 7 bases matching TRBD1. V dropped 4 bases and J dropped 1; count of bases not matched to a gene: 13. Per the germline V gene, CDR1 is MDHEN and CDR2 is SYDVKM. This CDR3 is 17 amino acids long. In DNA, the CDR3 is TGTGCCAGCAGTTATGGACAGGCCTTGACTAAGTCCTACGAGCAGTACTTC. This codes for CASSYGQALTKSYEQYF.

The genes are TRBV5-1 and TRBJ1-2; no firm D call. Deletions cut 2 bases from V and 6 bases from J, with 14 bases between. The CDR3 sequence is 14 residues long. Germline lookup yields CDR1 SGHRS and CDR2 YFSETQ. In nucleotides, the CDR3 is TGCGCCAGCAGCTTTGGTGGGGAGTGGGATGGCTACACCTTC. Amino acids: CASSFGGEWDGYTF.

The chain uses TRBV5-1 and TRBJ1-1, with a weak D call TRBD1 (6 bases). Trimming shortened V by 4 bases and J by 5 bases, and 18 bases separated the two germline ends. The CDR3 has 15 residues. Germline V lookup: CDR1 SGHRS, CDR2 YFSETQ. DNA of the CDR3: TGCGCCAGCAGCCATCCCGGGGCCCAGGGGACTGAAGCTTTCTTT. The encoded protein is CASSHPGAQGTEAFF.

The chain carries TRBV29-1 and TRBJ1-5, with D perhaps TRBD1 (6 bases). CDR3 length: 15 amino acids. Trimming took 4 bases from V and 0 from J, leaving 13 bases between them. From germline, CDR1 is SQVTM and CDR2 ANQGSEA. CDR3 nucleotide sequence: TGCAGCGTTGCAGACAGGTACTATAGCAATCAGCCCCAGCATTTT. Its protein is CSVADRYYSNQPQHF. The complete variable domain, with remaining parts taken from reference TRBV29-1 and TRBJ1-5, reads SAVISQKPSRDICQRGTSLTIQCQVDSQVTMMFWYRQQPGQSLTLIATANQGSEATYESGFVIDKFPISRPNLTFSTLTVSNMSPEDSSIYLCSVADRYYSNQPQHFGDGTRLSIL.